Presented here are 17 T cell receptor beta chains from one specimen sequenced in a study of beta chain features in type 1 diabetes. What was sequenced were expressed TCRB transcripts, since all of the isolated RNA had been reverse transcribed. Here immunoSEQ multiplex PCR was the method, and the copy in TCRdb shows in-frame clones only, minus some. The table lists tens of thousands of clones, roughly 39% of them singletons. What these receptors recognize is not known. Whole-study findings and limits: Within each of all four CD4+ subsets, Type 1 diabetes patients had TCRB CDR3s that were moderately but significantly shorter.

Sequencing was done on a sample of Tregs from blood. The receptors derive from a man aged 25-40 years with type 1 diabetes.

V is TRBV5-1 and J is TRBJ2-7, with D tentatively TRBD1 (6 bases). The length of the CDR3 is 13 residues. Germline loops: CDR1 SGHRS, CDR2 YFSETQ. V was trimmed by 5 bases and J by 6 bases, leaving 15 bases between them. CDR3 bases: TGCGCCAGCAGAAACGAGGGACAACCCGAGCAGTACTTC. This translates into CASRNEGQPEQYF.

This chain joins TRBV7-3 and TRBJ1-2; D may be TRBD1 (6 bases). CDR1 SGHTA and CDR2 FQGTGA come from the germline V gene. The V end was cut by 6 bases, the J end by 3 bases, with 8 bases between. The length of the CDR3 is 12 residues. CDR3 sequence: CASRKGDYGYTF. CDR3 DNA sequence: TGTGCCAGCAGAAAGGGGGACTATGGCTACACCTTC.

CDR3 nucleotide sequence: TGTGCCAGCGGCAGAAGACAAGAGACCCAGTACTTC. Amino acid sequence: CASGRRQETQYF. The chain combines TRBV27 with TRBJ2-5; D uncertain. V lost 8 bases to trimming and J lost 2 bases, with 9 bases between them. Germline CDR1 reads MNHEY; CDR2 reads SMNVEV (reference sequence). CDR3 length equals 12 residues.

This clone was found once. The chain links TRBV5-6 to TRBJ2-1, with TRBD2 matching over 11 bases. The ends lost 7 bases at V and 6 bases at J; junction bases unmatched: 9. The CDR3 has 15 amino acids. Germline V lookup: CDR1 SGHDT, CDR2 YYEEEE. CDR3 nucleotides: TGTGCCAGCGGCCGGACTAGCGGGTGGGGCAATGAGCAGTTCTTC. As protein: CASGRTSGWGNEQFF.

This clone has a handful of counts. This chain uses TRBV2 with TRBJ2-1; TRBD2 agrees at 12 bases. CDR3 length equals 15 residues. The V gene end was trimmed by 6 bases and the J gene end by 7 bases; junction bases not matched to a gene: 7. Germline CDR1 reads SNHLY; CDR2 reads FYNNEI. This CDR3 is CASRSTSGSLNEQFF. In DNA, the CDR3 is TGTGCCAGCAGGTCGACTAGCGGGAGTTTGAATGAGCAGTTCTTC.

This clone was seen a few times. The rearrangement links TRBV7-2 to TRBJ2-1, with 7 positions matching TRBD1. This CDR3 is built from 15 residues. Germline lookup yields CDR1 SGHTA and CDR2 FQGNSA. V lost 8 bases, J lost 0 bases, and 7 bases stayed unmatched. CDR3 loop: CASSFTGDSYNEQFF. In DNA form, the CDR3 reads TGTGCCAGCTCCTTCACAGGGGACTCCTACAATGAGCAGTTCTTC.

The chain recombines TRBV11-2 with TRBJ2-1, with a weak D call TRBD1 (6 bases). The CDR3 spans 14 residues. Trimming took off 6 bases at V and 0 bases at J, with 9 bases between the two ends. In germline, CDR1 is SGHAT, CDR2 FQNNGV. CDR3 sequence reads: CASSRDISYNEQFF. The CDR3 DNA is TGTGCCAGCAGTCGGGACATCTCCTACAATGAGCAGTTCTTC.

The V and J genes are TRBV7-8 and TRBJ2-2; possible D gene TRBD2, 6 bases. Germline-derived CDR1 and CDR2 are SGHVS and FQNEAQ. The CDR3 is made up of 16 amino acids. V was pared by 8 bases and J by 0 bases, with 16 bases between. The CDR3 region has the DNA TGTGCCAGCCTCTATGGGGCGGGATCGAACACCGGGGAGCTGTTTTTT. Its protein is CASLYGAGSNTGELFF.

A word on this clone: This CDR3 is also generated by other DNA sequences in the sample. The CDR3 loop reads CASSQPTSGSTGELFF. DNA for the CDR3: TGCGCCAGCAGCCAGCCGACTAGCGGGTCTACCGGGGAGCTGTTTTTT. The chain carries TRBV4-1 and TRBJ2-2, with 10 bases lining up with TRBD2. CDR1 and CDR2 from the germline V gene are MGHRA and YSYEKL. J gave up 5 bases and V 3 bases, and 6 bases lay outside the gene matches. The CDR3 extends over 16 amino acids.

The chain links TRBV18 to TRBJ2-1; D gene uncertain. In germline, CDR1 is KGHSH, CDR2 LQKENI. Trimming pared 2 bases from V and 9 bases from J, leaving 17 bases between. The CDR3 is 15 residues long. The CDR3 DNA is TGTGCCAGCTCACCATCAACGAACGCAGTTCTTGAGCAGTTCTTC. Translating it yields CASSPSTNAVLEQFF.

The J gene is TRBJ2-1, the V gene TRBV25-1; TRBD1 might be the D (6 bases). The CDR3 totals 12 residues. Per germline, CDR1 MGHDK and CDR2 SYGVNS. V lost 7 bases to trimming and J lost 4 bases, with 8 bases between them. Written as DNA, the CDR3 is TGTGCCAGCACCACAGGGTACAATGAGCAGTTCTTC. Protein product: CASTTGYNEQFF.

This clone came up a few times. V usage is TRBV5-6 and J usage is TRBJ2-7; TRBD1 is a possible D gene (6 bases). The CDR3 extends over 14 amino acids. From germline, CDR1 is SGHDT and CDR2 YYEEEE. Trimming stripped 0 bases from V and 5 bases from J, with 12 bases between. In DNA form, the CDR3 reads TGTGCCAGCAGCTTGGCCGCTAGACAGGACGAGCAGTACTTC. Protein sequence: CASSLAARQDEQYF.

J is TRBJ2-2 and V is TRBV7-3; 7 positions match TRBD1. This CDR3 spans 16 amino acids. Trimming cost V 4 bases and J 0 bases; bases outside gene matches: 5. The germline CDR1 and CDR2 sequences are SGHTA and FQGTGA. Here the CDR3 DNA reads TGTGCCAGCAGCTCATACGGGACAGCGAACACCGGGGAGCTGTTTTTT. Amino acid sequence: CASSSYGTANTGELFF.

This clone turned up a few times. The CDR3: CAIGSLGQGVSGANVLTF. The CDR3 DNA reads as TGTGCCATCGGCTCCCTGGGACAGGGGGTCTCTGGGGCCAACGTCCTGACTTTC. This sequence joins TRBV10-3 and TRBJ2-6; 11 nucleotides match TRBD1. The CDR3 extends over 18 amino acids. The V and J ends lost 8 bases and 0 bases, in that order; junction bases with no gene match: 9. Germline CDR1 is ENHRY and CDR2 is SYGVKD.

This clone has just one count. The chain carries TRBV18 and TRBJ1-5, with 8 bases fitting TRBD1. CDR1 and CDR2 from the germline V gene are KGHSH and LQKENI. This CDR3 contains 16 residues. After removal of 1 base from V and 4 bases from J, the junction contained 6 bases not matched to a gene. The chain's CDR3 is CASSPRGTGGNQPQHF. In nucleotides, the CDR3 is TGTGCCAGCTCACCACGCGGTACAGGGGGGAATCAGCCCCAGCATTTT.

In this sample, this clone turned up once. This chain uses TRBV2 with TRBJ2-7; 10 bases are a match to TRBD2. The tail of the sequence fits TRBJ2-1 better, so the J call may be wrong. Germline assignment: CDR1 SNHLY and CDR2 FYNNEI. The CDR3 covers 15 residues. The CDR3 DNA reads TGTGCCAGCAGCAAGCGGGAGGGACCCTACAATGAGCAGTTCTTC. Its translation is CASSKREGPYNEQFF.

The CDR3 DNA follows: TGTGCCAGCAGCCAACCCGGACAGGGGAACTATGGCTACACCTTC. It encodes CASSQPGQGNYGYTF. The V gene is TRBV4-2, the J gene TRBJ1-2, with 9 positions matching TRBD1. The CDR3 is made up of 15 amino acids. After removal of 2 bases from V and 2 bases from J, the junction contained 3 bases not matched to a gene. The germline CDR1 and CDR2 sequences are LGHNA and YNFKEQ.